This T cell receptor (beta chain) was sequenced in a study of blood T cell repertoires in COVID-19. About the research overall: Material from acute and convalescent COVID-19 was sourced from the United States, Italy and Spain. PBMCs, B-cell-depleted T cells, or T cells provided the cDNA or gDNA that made up the material.

Per the original methods: How many nucleated cells were present was estimated from reference gene primer amplification. The repertoire was sequenced with immunoSEQ multiplex PCR; TCRdb's copy has only in-frame clones and lacks some. V, J and clone size derive from that table, while D and trimming were established from the DNA sequence. This sample has roughly 200,000 clones, with more than 65% found just once. The CDR3 extends over 16 amino acids. Trimming at V came to 4 bases and at J to 4 bases, leaving 12 bases not matched to a gene. Germline V gene lookup returns CDR1 SGHRS and CDR2 YFSETQ. This sequence was found in a man aged 50-60 years with active or convalescent COVID-19. This sequence joins TRBV5-1 and TRBJ1-2; 8 bases fit TRBD1. Sequencing was performed on peripheral blood. CDR3 residues: CASSHGVGQAFYGYTF. The CDR3 nucleotides read TGCGCCAGCAGCCATGGGGTGGGACAGGCTTTCTATGGCTACACCTTC. The entire variable domain, with the rest obtained from reference TRBV5-1 and TRBJ1-2, is as follows: KAGVTQTPRYLIKTRGQQVTLSCSPISGHRSVSWYQQTPGQGLQFLFEYFSETQRNKGNFPGRFSGRQFSNSRSEMNVSTLELGDSALYLCASSHGVGQAFYGYTFGSGTRLTVV.